In its sample, the clone carrying this T cell receptor (beta chain) was seen many times. Its antigen is not identified. TCRdb analysed the 5' RACE reads with MiXCR anew, one entry per CDR3 protein. The data show 750,000 to 850,000 distinct CDR3 sequences, 12% seen once. The data were taken from a study of CD8 T cells in ankylosing spondylitis. Study results and caveats: Matched ankylosing spondylitis synovial fluid reportedly contained a significantly enriched population of disease-linked clones. Seemingly distinctive of ankylosing spondylitis blood was a TCR beta motif formed by eight highly homologous variants. Earlier literature documents some of the motif variants in reactive arthritis synovial fluid and blood.

This CDR3 has 14 amino acids. V lost 3 bases and J lost 5, with 13 bases in between. The V and J genes are TRBV12-3 or TRBV12-4 and TRBJ2-5; the D gene is possibly TRBD2 (5 bases). This TCR derives from a male donor with ankylosing spondylitis. Sequenced: blood, either unsorted or a sorted T cell fraction (not recorded which). The CDR3 DNA sequence: TGTGCCAGCAGTTTGGGAGTCAGAGGGGAGACCCAGTACTTC. Protein: CASSLGVRGETQYF.